This entry describes one T cell receptor (beta chain). Germline loops: CDR1 SGHAT, CDR2 FQDESV (reference sequence). With 0 bases removed from V and 2 bases from J, the gap between germline ends came to 10 bases. This CDR3 is 16 amino acids long. The repertoire was sequenced with immunoSEQ multiplex PCR; TCRdb's copy has only in-frame clones and lacks some. The sample comprises 94,000 or so clones, less than 90% of which are singletons, and around 1.1% rests with the top ten. These data are taken from a study of OX40 agonist ivuxolimab in advanced cancers. Here the sequenced sample was CD4+ or CD8+ T cells sorted from blood, taken in a trial of the OX40 agonist ivuxolimab. This chain connects TRBV11-1 to TRBJ2-2, with D possibly being TRBD1 (6 bases). The clonotype comes from an adult with an advanced solid tumor such as melanoma, head and neck, liver or kidney cancer. CDR3 in amino acids: CASSLAQGHNTGELFF. The CDR3, as DNA: TGTGCCAGCAGCTTAGCCCAGGGACATAACACCGGGGAGCTGTTTTTT.